The 25 T cell receptor beta chains presented below share a single source sample, sequenced in a study of CD8 T cells in Susac syndrome. cDNA came from approximately 0.5 to 1 ug RNA primed by random hexamers. TCRdb reanalysed the immunoSEQ multiplex PCR reads using MiXCR and keeps one entry per CDR3 protein. In the table there are a few hundred thousand distinct CDR3 sequences, about 90% of which are singletons. Sequencing was carried out using CD8+ T cells from PBMCs. Receptors were obtained from a human donor with multiple sclerosis.

This clonotype occurred once. The chain recombines TRBV4-1 with TRBJ2-3; TRBD2 matches at 9 bases. The CDR3 spans 15 residues. Germline loops: CDR1 MGHRA, CDR2 YSYEKL. Germline trimming cut 5 bases from V and 1 base from J; bases unmatched to any gene: 4. CDR3 DNA sequence: TGCGCCAGCAGCTTTAGCGGGAGACGCACAGATACGCAGTATTTT. It yields the protein CASSFSGRRTDTQYF.

This clonotype was found once. This chain uses TRBV7-6 with TRBJ2-3, with 7 positions matching TRBD2. Trimming cost V 0 bases and J 1 base; bases outside gene matches: 13. The CDR3 is 19 residues long. Germline-derived CDR1 and CDR2 are SGHVS and FNYEAQ. The CDR3 region has the DNA TGTGCCAGCAGCTTAGCCCCTCAGAGCGGGGAAGTAGGCACAGATACGCAGTATTTT. Translated: CASSLAPQSGEVGTDTQYF.

CDR3 sequence: CASSYSLTGGGETEAFF. In nucleotides, the CDR3 is TGTGCCAGCAGTTACTCCCTAACAGGGGGCGGGGAGACTGAAGCTTTCTTT. The chain combines TRBV6-2 or TRBV6-3 with TRBJ1-1, with TRBD1 identical over 9 bases. After removal of 0 bases from V and 5 bases from J, the junction contained 10 bases not matched to a gene. The germline gives CDR1 MNHEY, CDR2 SVGEGT. The CDR3 runs 17 residues.

This sequence joins TRBV7-9 and TRBJ1-1, with 8 bases fitting TRBD1. Losses at the gene ends were 5 bases for V and 4 bases for J; bases not matched to a gene: 6. Germline V gene data show CDR1 as SEHNR and CDR2 as FQNEAQ (reference sequence). CDR3 length: 14 amino acids. The DNA of the CDR3 is TGTGCCAGCAGCCGGACAGGGTTCGGCACTGAAGCTTTCTTT. Translating gives CASSRTGFGTEAFF.

This chain joins TRBV19 and TRBJ1-1, with a weak D call TRBD1 (6 bases). Germline lookup yields CDR1 LNHDA and CDR2 SQIVND (reference sequence). The CDR3 totals 15 residues. V dropped 5 bases and J dropped 1 base, with 14 bases sitting between them. The CDR3 loop is CASSSTGGGNTEAFF. CDR3 DNA: TGTGCCAGTAGTTCGACAGGAGGAGGGAACACTGAAGCTTTCTTT. The full variable domain, in which reference TRBV19 and TRBJ1-1 provide the parts outside the CDR3, is DGGITQSPKYLFRKEGQNVTLSCEQNLNHDAMYWYRQDPGQGLRLIYYSQIVNDFQKGDIAEGYSVSREKKESFPLTVTSAQKNPTAFYLCASSSTGGGNTEAFFGQGTRLTVV.

V usage is TRBV9 and J usage is TRBJ2-5; D possibly corresponds to TRBD1 (5 bases). This CDR3 region has 16 residues. The germline V and J ends were trimmed by 0 bases and 1 base, with 13 bases remaining between them. Germline CDR1 SGDLS, CDR2 YYNGEE. CDR3 DNA: TGTGCCAGCAGCGTAGAAGGGGCTTTGGGCCAAGAGACCCAGTACTTC. Residues: CASSVEGALGQETQYF.

The V gene is TRBV7-6, the J gene TRBJ2-5; 11 positions agree with TRBD2. The V and J ends lost 1 base and 0 bases, in that order; junction bases with no gene match: 7. The length of the CDR3 is 18 residues. Per germline, CDR1 SGHVS and CDR2 FNYEAQ. As DNA, the CDR3 is TGTGCCAGCAGCTTAGATTGGGGACTAGCGGACTACCAAGAGACCCAGTACTTC. It is translated as CASSLDWGLADYQETQYF.

This chain joins TRBV6-5 and TRBJ2-5; D is unclear. Germline CDR1 is MNHEY and CDR2 is SVGAGI. The V end lost 6 bases, the J end lost 3 bases, and 11 bases lay between the germline ends. The CDR3 has 13 residues. The CDR3 reads CASSLGIKETQYF. CDR3 nucleotide sequence: TGTGCCAGCAGCCTAGGAATAAAAGAGACCCAGTACTTC.

J is TRBJ1-4 and V is TRBV6-2 or TRBV6-3; D possibly corresponds to TRBD1 (6 bases). There are 15 residues in the CDR3. Germline loops: CDR1 MNHEY, CDR2 SVGEGT. The ends were cut back, 4 bases at V and 6 bases at J, with 15 bases in the middle. The DNA of the CDR3 is TGTGCCAGCAGTTCCCTCACAGGGTCGGATGAAAAACTGTTTTTT. It specifies CASSSLTGSDEKLFF.

This clonotype was counted a single time. The CDR3, as DNA: TGCGCCAGCAGCCAAGAGGGTGGTAGGTCCTACAATGAGCAGTTCTTC. Translating it yields CASSQEGGRSYNEQFF. J is TRBJ2-1 and V is TRBV4-1; D uncertain. This CDR3 contains 16 residues. V lost 0 bases to trimming and J lost 1 base, with 10 bases between them. Germline V gene data show CDR1 as MGHRA and CDR2 as YSYEKL.

This chain joins TRBV7-9 and TRBJ1-6; D is ambiguous. Per the germline V gene, CDR1 is SEHNR and CDR2 is FQNEAQ (reference sequence). The CDR3 extends over 15 amino acids. Trimming left V 5 bases short and J 6 bases short, with 14 bases between. The CDR3 sequence is CASSPRGPFNSPLHF. The DNA for the CDR3 is TGTGCCAGCAGCCCTAGAGGGCCTTTTAATTCACCCCTCCACTTT.

The chain couples TRBV27 to TRBJ1-1; D is possibly TRBD1 (6 bases). The CDR3 length is 13 residues. CDR1 and CDR2 (germline): MNHEY, SMNVEV (reference sequence). The V and J ends lost 8 bases and 3 bases respectively, with 13 bases between them. The CDR3, as DNA: TGTGCCAGCGGATTCAGGGGTGACACTGAAGCTTTCTTT. It codes for CASGFRGDTEAFF.

The chain joins TRBV20-1 to TRBJ2-5; no clear D. This CDR3 has 10 amino acids. V was shortened by 1 base and J by 5 bases, with 2 bases between the two germline ends. Germline V gene data show CDR1 as DFQATT and CDR2 as SNEGSKA (reference sequence). For the CDR3, the DNA is TGCAGTGCTAGAGGGGAGACCCAGTACTTC. This sequence encodes CSARGETQYF.

J is TRBJ1-6 and V is TRBV3-1; no reliable D call. The CDR3 runs 15 residues. Germline values: CDR1 LGHDT, CDR2 YNNKEL (reference sequence). Trimming removed 5 bases at V and 1 base at J, with 9 bases between. The CDR3 DNA follows: TGTGCCAGCAGCTCCCCCCAGTCCTATAATTCACCCCTCCACTTT. Translation gives CASSSPQSYNSPLHF.

V is TRBV11-3 and J is TRBJ2-2; 9 bases align to TRBD2. V trimming: 4 bases; J trimming: 6 bases; junction bases outside the gene matches: 3. Germline V gives CDR1 SGHNT, CDR2 YENEEA. The CDR3 consists of 14 residues. CDR3 sequence reads: CASSSASGAGELFF. CDR3 DNA: TGTGCCAGCAGCTCGGCTAGCGGGGCCGGGGAGCTGTTTTTT.

The chain recombines TRBV7-9 with TRBJ2-7, with 11 bases identical to TRBD2. Germline CDR1 is SEHNR and CDR2 is FQNEAQ (reference sequence). V lost 4 bases and J lost 2; bases outside the gene matches: 4. The CDR3 has 15 amino acids. The CDR3 reads CASSSSSGGTYEQYF. In DNA form, the CDR3 reads TGTGCCAGCAGCTCGTCTAGCGGGGGGACCTACGAGCAGTACTTC.

The rearrangement uses TRBV9 and TRBJ2-1; 7 bases fit TRBD2. CDR1 is SGDLS and CDR2 is YYNGEE in the germline V gene. The CDR3 covers 15 residues. V lost 4 bases to trimming and J lost 4 bases; unmatched junction nucleotides: 8. CDR3 in amino acids: CASSTQREGYNEQFF. CDR3 in DNA: TGTGCCAGCAGCACCCAGCGGGAAGGGTACAATGAGCAGTTCTTC. Supplemented by reference TRBV9 and TRBJ2-1, the full variable domain reads DSGVTQTPKHLITATGQRVTLRCSPRSGDLSVYWYQQSLDQGLQFLIQYYNGEERAKGNILERFSAQQFPDLHSELNLSSLELGDSALYFCASSTQREGYNEQFFGPGTRLTVL.

The chain uses TRBV6-6 and TRBJ2-7; D is unresolved. Per germline, CDR1 MNHNY and CDR2 SVGAGI (reference sequence). CDR3 size: 12 residues. Trimming shortened V by 8 bases and J by 5 bases, and 13 bases separated the two germline ends. The CDR3 reads CASDPGSDEQYF. DNA of the CDR3: TGTGCCAGCGATCCAGGTTCGGACGAGCAGTACTTC.

This chain links TRBV25-1 with TRBJ2-3, with D perhaps assigned TRBD1 or TRBD2 (6 bases each). This CDR3 has 12 residues. Germline lookup yields CDR1 MGHDK and CDR2 SYGVNS. V lost 7 bases and J 4 bases, leaving 9 bases between the germline ends. The CDR3 region has the DNA TGTGCCAGCAAAAGGGGGGCAGATACGCAGTATTTT. Its translation is CASKRGADTQYF.

CDR3 DNA: TGTGCCACCGGTGGGGGGATAACCGGGGAGCTGTTTTTT. Protein product: CATGGGITGELFF. The rearrangement uses TRBV24-1 and TRBJ2-2; a possible D gene is TRBD2 (6 bases). Trimming took off 9 bases at V and 5 bases at J, with 12 bases between the two ends. This CDR3 has 13 residues. Germline CDR1 KGHDR, CDR2 SFDVKD.

The chain carries TRBV5-6 and TRBJ1-2, with D hard to call. The germline V gene has CDR1 SGHDT and CDR2 YYEEEE. Between the trimmed V and J ends, which lost 4 bases and 8 bases, there was a span of 27 bases. The length of the CDR3 is 17 residues. The CDR3 DNA reads TGTGCCAGCAGCCCCCCCCTCGGAGAGATTCCATTCTCGGGCTACACCTTC. Its translation is CASSPPLGEIPFSGYTF.

The CDR3 coding sequence is TGCGCCAGCAGCCAAGTTCGGGGGTTCGGGCCCAATGAGCAGTTCTTC. As protein: CASSQVRGFGPNEQFF. V and J are TRBV4-1 and TRBJ2-1, with D possibly TRBD2 on 6 matching bases. The germline V gene has CDR1 MGHRA and CDR2 YSYEKL. The V end lost 1 base, the J end lost 6 bases, and 16 bases lay between the germline ends. The CDR3 contains 16 residues.

The genes are TRBV9 and TRBJ2-3; D uncertain. Germline CDR1 and CDR2: SGDLS and YYNGEE. The CDR3 sequence is 12 residues long. Trimming removed 4 bases from V and 3 bases from J, with 6 bases in between. The CDR3 loop is CASSQVTDTQYF. CDR3 nucleotide sequence: TGTGCCAGCAGCCAGGTTACAGATACGCAGTATTTT.

The rearrangement uses TRBV23-1 and TRBJ1-1; weak D call: TRBD1 (5 bases). TRBV23-1 is reported as an ORF; its role is uncertain. This CDR3 comprises 14 residues. V gave up 4 bases and J gave up 4 bases, with 13 bases separating them. CDR3 sequence (DNA): TGCGCCAGCAGTCCCCTTGGGGGGGGCACTGAAGCTTTCTTT. Translating it yields CASSPLGGGTEAFF.

The rearrangement uses TRBV3-1 and TRBJ1-1; 7 bases agree with TRBD1. The CDR3 consists of 15 residues. V was pared by 4 bases and J by 3 bases, with 8 bases of the junction left unmatched. Germline CDR1 and CDR2: LGHDT and YNNKEL (reference sequence). The CDR3 DNA follows: TGTGCCAGCAGCCGGCCAGGGGGTCCGGACACTGAAGCTTTCTTT. This translates into CASSRPGGPDTEAFF.